Shown below are 8 T cell receptor beta chains from a single sample sequenced in a study of blood T cell repertoires in COVID-19. The method was immunoSEQ multiplex PCR; TCRdb's version includes in-frame clones alone and lacks a portion of them. The sample carries 230,000 or so clones, approximately 92% recorded once. The material sequenced was peripheral blood. These receptors were collected from a woman aged 35 to 49 who had recovered from COVID-19.

CDR3 sequence: CASSRDSSYNEQFF. CDR3 sequence (DNA): TGTGCCAGCAGCCGGGACAGCTCCTACAATGAGCAGTTCTTC. V and J are TRBV7-7 and TRBJ2-1; 7 bases map to TRBD1. V gave up 5 bases and J gave up 0 bases; unmatched junction bases: 1. Germline V lookup: CDR1 SSHAT, CDR2 FNYEAQ (reference sequence). CDR3 length: 14 amino acids.

Only one count was recorded for this clone. The V gene is TRBV7-2, the J gene TRBJ1-4; TRBD1 is a possible D gene (5 bases). Germline CDR1 and CDR2: SGHTA and FQGNSA. Between the trimmed V and J ends, which lost 8 bases and 6 bases, there was a span of 13 bases. The CDR3 length is 13 residues. The CDR3 nucleotides read TGTGCCAGCGGGGCGTTTGGGGATGAAAAACTGTTTTTT. It yields the protein CASGAFGDEKLFF.

This chain joins TRBV6-5 and TRBJ1-2; perhaps TRBD1 as D (6 bases). Trimming stripped 5 bases from V and 7 bases from J, with 14 bases between. The germline gives CDR1 MNHEY, CDR2 SVGAGI. CDR3 size: 13 residues. The CDR3 bases are TGTGCCAGCAGTCGCTCACAGGGTTTTGGCTACACCTTC. Residues: CASSRSQGFGYTF.

This chain links TRBV5-1 with TRBJ1-5, with a weak D call TRBD1 (5 bases). Looked up from germline, CDR1 is SGHRS and CDR2 is YFSETQ. V was cut by 0 bases and J by 1 base, with 8 bases left in between. The CDR3 spans 15 residues. CDR3 sequence: CASSLDGGSNQPQHF. The CDR3 DNA follows: TGCGCCAGCAGCTTGGACGGGGGGAGCAATCAGCCCCAGCATTTT. Together with reference TRBV5-1 and TRBJ1-5, the CDR3 gives the full variable domain: KAGVTQTPRYLIKTRGQQVTLSCSPISGHRSVSWYQQTPGQGLQFLFEYFSETQRNKGNFPGRFSGRQFSNSRSEMNVSTLELGDSALYLCASSLDGGSNQPQHFGDGTRLSIL.

This clone occurred once. The gene calls are TRBV18 and TRBJ2-7, with D possibly TRBD1 on 5 matching bases. V lost 8 bases and J lost 3, with 14 bases in between. The CDR3 is 13 amino acids. Germline CDR1 and CDR2: KGHSH and LQKENI. As DNA, the CDR3 is TGTGCCAGCGCAACAGGTCTGGACTACGAGCAGTACTTC. Its protein is CASATGLDYEQYF.

The genes are TRBV19 and TRBJ2-7, with 7 bases lining up with TRBD1. After removal of 6 bases from V and 6 bases from J, the junction contained 11 bases not matched to a gene. Germline CDR1 and CDR2: LNHDA and SQIVND (reference sequence). The CDR3 spans 14 residues. The CDR3 DNA sequence: TGTGCCAGTAGCCGTGTCCTAGGGACAGTCGAGCAGTACTTC. Translating gives CASSRVLGTVEQYF. Together with reference TRBV19 and TRBJ2-7, the CDR3 gives the full variable domain: DGGITQSPKYLFRKEGQNVTLSCEQNLNHDAMYWYRQDPGQGLRLIYYSQIVNDFQKGDIAEGYSVSREKKESFPLTVTSAQKNPTAFYLCASSRVLGTVEQYFGPGTRLTVT.

The genes are TRBV18 and TRBJ1-4; TRBD1 agrees at 7 bases. Trimming removed 5 bases from V and 5 bases from J; junction bases left unmatched: 11. Germline values: CDR1 KGHSH, CDR2 LQKENI. This CDR3 contains 16 residues. CDR3: CASSYSAGTANEKLFF. The CDR3 DNA reads TGTGCCAGCTCATACTCCGCCGGGACAGCGAATGAAAAACTGTTTTTT.

The V and J genes are TRBV27 and TRBJ1-1, with D perhaps TRBD1 (6 bases). The germline V gene has CDR1 MNHEY and CDR2 SMNVEV (reference sequence). This CDR3 contains 13 residues. Trimming took 2 bases from V and 5 from J, leaving 9 bases between them. The CDR3 DNA sequence: TGTGCCAGCAGTTTAGGACAGACAACTGAAGCTTTCTTT. Protein: CASSLGQTTEAFF.